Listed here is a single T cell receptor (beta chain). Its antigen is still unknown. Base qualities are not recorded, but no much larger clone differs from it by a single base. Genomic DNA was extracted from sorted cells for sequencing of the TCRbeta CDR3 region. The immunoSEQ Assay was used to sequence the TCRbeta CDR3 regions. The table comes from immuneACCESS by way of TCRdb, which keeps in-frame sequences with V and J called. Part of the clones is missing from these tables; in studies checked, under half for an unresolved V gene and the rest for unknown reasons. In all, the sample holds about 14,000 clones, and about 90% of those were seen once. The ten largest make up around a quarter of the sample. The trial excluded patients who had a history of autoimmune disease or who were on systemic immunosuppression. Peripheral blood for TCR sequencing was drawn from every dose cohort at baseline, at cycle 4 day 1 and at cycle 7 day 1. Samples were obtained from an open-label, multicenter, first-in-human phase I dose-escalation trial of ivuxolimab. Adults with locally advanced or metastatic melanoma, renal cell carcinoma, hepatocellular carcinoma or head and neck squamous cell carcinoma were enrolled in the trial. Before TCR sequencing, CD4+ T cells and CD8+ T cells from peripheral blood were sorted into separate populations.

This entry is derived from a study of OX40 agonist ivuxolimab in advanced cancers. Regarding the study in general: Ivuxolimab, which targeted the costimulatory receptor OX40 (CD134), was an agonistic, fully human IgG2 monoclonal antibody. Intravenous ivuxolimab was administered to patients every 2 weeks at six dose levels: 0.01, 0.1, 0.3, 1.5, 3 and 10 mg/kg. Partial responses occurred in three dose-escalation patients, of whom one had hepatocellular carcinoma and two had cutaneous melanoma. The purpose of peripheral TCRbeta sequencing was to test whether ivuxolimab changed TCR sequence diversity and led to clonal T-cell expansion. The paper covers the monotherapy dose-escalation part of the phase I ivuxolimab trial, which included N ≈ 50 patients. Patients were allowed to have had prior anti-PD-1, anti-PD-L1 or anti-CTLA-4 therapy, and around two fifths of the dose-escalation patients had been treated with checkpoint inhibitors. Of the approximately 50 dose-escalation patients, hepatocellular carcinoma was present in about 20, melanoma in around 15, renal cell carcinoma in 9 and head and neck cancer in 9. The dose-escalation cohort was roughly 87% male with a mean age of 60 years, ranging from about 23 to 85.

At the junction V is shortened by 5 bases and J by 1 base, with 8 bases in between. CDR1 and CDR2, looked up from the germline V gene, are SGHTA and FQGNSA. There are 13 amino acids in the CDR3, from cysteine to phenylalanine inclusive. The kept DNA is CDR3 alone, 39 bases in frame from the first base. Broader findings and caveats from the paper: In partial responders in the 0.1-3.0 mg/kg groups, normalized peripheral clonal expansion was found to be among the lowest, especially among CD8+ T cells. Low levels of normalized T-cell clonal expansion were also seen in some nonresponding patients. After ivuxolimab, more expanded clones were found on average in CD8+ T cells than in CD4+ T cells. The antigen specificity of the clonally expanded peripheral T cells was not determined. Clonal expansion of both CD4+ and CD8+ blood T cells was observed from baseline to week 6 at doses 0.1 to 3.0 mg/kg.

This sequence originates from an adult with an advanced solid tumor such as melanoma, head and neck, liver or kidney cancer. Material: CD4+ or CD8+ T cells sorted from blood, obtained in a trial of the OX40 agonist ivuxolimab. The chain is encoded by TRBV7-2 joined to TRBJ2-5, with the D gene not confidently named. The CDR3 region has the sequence CASSPPGQETQYF. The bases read TGTGCCAGCAGCCCCCCAGGCCAAGAGACCCAGTACTTC.